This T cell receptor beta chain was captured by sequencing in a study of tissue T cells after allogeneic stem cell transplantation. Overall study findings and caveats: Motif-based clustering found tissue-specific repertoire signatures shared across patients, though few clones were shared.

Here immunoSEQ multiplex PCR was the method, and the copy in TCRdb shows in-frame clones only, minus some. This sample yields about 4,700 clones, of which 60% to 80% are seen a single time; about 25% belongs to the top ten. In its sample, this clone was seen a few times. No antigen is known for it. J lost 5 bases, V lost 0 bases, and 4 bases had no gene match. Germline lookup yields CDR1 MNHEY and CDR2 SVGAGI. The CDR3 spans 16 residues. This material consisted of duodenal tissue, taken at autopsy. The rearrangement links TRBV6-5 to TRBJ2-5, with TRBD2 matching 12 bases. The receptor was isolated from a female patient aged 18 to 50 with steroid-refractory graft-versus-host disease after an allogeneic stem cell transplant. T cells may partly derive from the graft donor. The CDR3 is CASSYSTSGRRETQYF. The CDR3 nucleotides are TGTGCCAGCAGTTACTCGACTAGCGGGAGAAGGGAGACCCAGTACTTC.